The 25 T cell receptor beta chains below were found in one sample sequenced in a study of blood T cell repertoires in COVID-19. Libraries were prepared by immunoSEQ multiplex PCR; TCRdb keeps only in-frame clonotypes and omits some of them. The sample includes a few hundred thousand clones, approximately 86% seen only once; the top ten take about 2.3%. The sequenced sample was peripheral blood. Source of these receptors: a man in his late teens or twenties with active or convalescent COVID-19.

This CDR3 is CASSQVSGRETQYF. In DNA form, the CDR3 reads TGTGCCAGCAGCCAAGTTAGCGGGAGAGAGACCCAGTACTTC. The rearrangement links TRBV14 to TRBJ2-5, with TRBD2 matching 9 bases. Per the germline V gene, CDR1 is SGHDN and CDR2 is FVKESK. The junction had 1 base not matched to a gene; V was cut back by 1 base and J by 4 bases. The CDR3 has 14 residues.

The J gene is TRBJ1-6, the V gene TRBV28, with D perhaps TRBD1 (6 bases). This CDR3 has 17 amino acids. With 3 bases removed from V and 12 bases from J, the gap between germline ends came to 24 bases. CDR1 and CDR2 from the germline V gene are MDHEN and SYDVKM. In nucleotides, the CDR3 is TGTGCCAGCAGTTTGGCTGGGGGCGCGGTCGGGGTTTTACCCCTCCACTTT. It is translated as CASSLAGGAVGVLPLHF.

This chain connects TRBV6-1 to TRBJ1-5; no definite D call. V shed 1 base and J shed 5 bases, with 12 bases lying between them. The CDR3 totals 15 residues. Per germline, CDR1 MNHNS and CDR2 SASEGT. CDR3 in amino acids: CASSEGVGSYQPQHF. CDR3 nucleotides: TGTGCCAGCAGTGAAGGGGTGGGGAGCTATCAGCCCCAGCATTTT.

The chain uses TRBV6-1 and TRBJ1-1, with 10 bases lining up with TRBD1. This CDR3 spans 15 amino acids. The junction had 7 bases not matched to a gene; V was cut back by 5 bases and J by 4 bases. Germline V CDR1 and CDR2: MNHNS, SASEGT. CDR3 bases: TGTGCCAGCAGTTTAAGACAGGGGGCGGGCACTGAAGCTTTCTTT. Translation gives CASSLRQGAGTEAFF.

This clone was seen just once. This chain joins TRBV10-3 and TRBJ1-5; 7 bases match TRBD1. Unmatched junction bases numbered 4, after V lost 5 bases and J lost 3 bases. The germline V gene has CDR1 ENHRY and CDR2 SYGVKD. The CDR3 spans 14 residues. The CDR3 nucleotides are TGTGCCATCAGTCCGGGACAGAACAATCAGCCCCAGCATTTT. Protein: CAISPGQNNQPQHF.

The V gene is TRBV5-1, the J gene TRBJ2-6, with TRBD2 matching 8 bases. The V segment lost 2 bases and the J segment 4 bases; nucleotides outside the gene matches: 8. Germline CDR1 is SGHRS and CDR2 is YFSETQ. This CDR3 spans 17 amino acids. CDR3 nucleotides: TGCGCCAGCAGCTTCGGCGCGGGGGGTACCGGGGCCAACGTCCTGACTTTC. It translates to CASSFGAGGTGANVLTF.

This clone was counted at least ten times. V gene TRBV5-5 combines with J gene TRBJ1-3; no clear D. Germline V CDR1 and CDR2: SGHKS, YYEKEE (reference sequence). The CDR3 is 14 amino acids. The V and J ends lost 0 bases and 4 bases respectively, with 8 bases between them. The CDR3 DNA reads TGTGCCAGCAGCTTGGGGAGATCCGGAAACACCATATATTTT. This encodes CASSLGRSGNTIYF. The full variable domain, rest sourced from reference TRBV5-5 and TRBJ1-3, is DAGVTQSPTHLIKTRGQQVTLRCSPISGHKSVSWYQQVLGQGPQFIFQYYEKEERGRGNFPDRFSARQFPNYSSELNVNALLLGDSALYLCASSLGRSGNTIYFGEGSWLTVV.

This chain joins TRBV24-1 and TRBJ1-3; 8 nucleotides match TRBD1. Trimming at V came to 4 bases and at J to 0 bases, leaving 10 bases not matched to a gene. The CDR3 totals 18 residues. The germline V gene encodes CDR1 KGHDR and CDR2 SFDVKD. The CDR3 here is CATSDLGTGSSSGNTIYF. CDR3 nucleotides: TGTGCCACCAGTGACCTGGGGACAGGATCAAGCTCTGGAAACACCATATATTTT.

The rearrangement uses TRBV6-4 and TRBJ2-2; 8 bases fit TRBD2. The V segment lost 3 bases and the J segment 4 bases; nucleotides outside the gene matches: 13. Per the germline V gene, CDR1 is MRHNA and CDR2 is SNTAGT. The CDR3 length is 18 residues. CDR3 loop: CASSELAVNVLGTGELFF. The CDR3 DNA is TGTGCCAGCAGTGAACTAGCGGTAAATGTCTTGGGCACCGGGGAGCTGTTTTTT.

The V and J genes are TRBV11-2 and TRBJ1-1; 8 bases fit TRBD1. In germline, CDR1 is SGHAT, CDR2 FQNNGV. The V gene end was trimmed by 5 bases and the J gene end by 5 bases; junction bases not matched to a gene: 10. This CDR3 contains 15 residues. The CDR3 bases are TGTGCCAGCAGCCCCCCAGGGGGCGCGGGAACTGAAGCTTTCTTT. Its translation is CASSPPGGAGTEAFF.

CDR3 sequence: CASSIMTGTDTQYF. The CDR3, as DNA: TGTGCCAGTAGTATAATGACAGGCACAGATACGCAGTATTTT. J is TRBJ2-3 and V is TRBV19, with D possibly TRBD1 on 5 matching bases. The V and J ends lost 2 bases and 1 base respectively, with 7 bases between them. CDR3 length: 14 amino acids. Germline loops: CDR1 LNHDA, CDR2 SQIVND (reference sequence).

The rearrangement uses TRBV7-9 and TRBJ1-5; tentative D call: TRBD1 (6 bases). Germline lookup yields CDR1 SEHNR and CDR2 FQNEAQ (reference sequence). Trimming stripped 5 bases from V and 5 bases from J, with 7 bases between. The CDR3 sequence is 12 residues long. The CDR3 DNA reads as TGTGCCAGCAGCCCAGGGGATCAGCCCCAGCATTTT. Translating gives CASSPGDQPQHF.

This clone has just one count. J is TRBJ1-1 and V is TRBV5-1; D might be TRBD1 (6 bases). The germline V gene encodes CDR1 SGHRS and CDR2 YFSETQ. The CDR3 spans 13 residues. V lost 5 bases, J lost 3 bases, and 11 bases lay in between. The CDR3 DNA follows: TGCGCCAGCAGTCGGGACATGGACACTGAAGCTTTCTTT. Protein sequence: CASSRDMDTEAFF.

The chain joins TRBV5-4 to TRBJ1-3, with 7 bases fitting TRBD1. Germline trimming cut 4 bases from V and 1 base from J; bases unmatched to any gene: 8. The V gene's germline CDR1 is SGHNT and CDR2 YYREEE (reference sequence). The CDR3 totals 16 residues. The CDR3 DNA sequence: TGTGCCAGCAGCCCTCGGACAGGAGCTTCTGGAAACACCATATATTTT. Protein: CASSPRTGASGNTIYF.

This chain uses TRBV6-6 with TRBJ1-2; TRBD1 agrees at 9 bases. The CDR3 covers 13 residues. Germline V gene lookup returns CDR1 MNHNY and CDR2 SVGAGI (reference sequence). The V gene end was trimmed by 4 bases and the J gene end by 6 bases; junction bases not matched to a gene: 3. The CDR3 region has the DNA TGTGCCAGCAGTTCCTGGGACAGGGATGGCTACACCTTC. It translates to CASSSWDRDGYTF.

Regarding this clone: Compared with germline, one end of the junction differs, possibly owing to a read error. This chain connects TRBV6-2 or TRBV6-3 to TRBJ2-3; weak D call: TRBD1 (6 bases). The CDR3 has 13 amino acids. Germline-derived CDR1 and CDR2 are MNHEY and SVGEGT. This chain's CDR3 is CASIYEGADTQYF. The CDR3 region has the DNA TGTGCCAGCATTTACGAGGGGGCAGATACGCAGTATTTT.

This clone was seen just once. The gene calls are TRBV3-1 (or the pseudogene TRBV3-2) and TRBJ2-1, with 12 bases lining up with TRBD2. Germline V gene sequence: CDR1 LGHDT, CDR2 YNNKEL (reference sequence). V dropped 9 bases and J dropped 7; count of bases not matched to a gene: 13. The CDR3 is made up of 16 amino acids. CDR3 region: CARGTGLAGIGNEQFF. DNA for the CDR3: TGTGCCAGGGGTACTGGACTAGCGGGGATTGGGAATGAGCAGTTCTTC.

The CDR3 loop reads CASSLGRGAGGRYEQYF. The DNA for the CDR3 is TGTGCCAGCAGCTTAGGCAGGGGGGCAGGGGGCCGGTACGAGCAGTACTTC. V gene TRBV13 combines with J gene TRBJ2-7, with TRBD1 identical over 8 bases. The length of the CDR3 is 17 residues. From germline, CDR1 is PRHDT and CDR2 FYEKMQ (reference sequence). V dropped 0 bases and J dropped 4; count of bases not matched to a gene: 11.

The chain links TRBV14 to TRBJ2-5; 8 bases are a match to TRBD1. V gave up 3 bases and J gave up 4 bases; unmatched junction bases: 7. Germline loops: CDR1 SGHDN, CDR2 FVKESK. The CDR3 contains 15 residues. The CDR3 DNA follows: TGTGCCAGCAGCCACGCTCCCAGGGGGCTAGAGACCCAGTACTTC. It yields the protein CASSHAPRGLETQYF.

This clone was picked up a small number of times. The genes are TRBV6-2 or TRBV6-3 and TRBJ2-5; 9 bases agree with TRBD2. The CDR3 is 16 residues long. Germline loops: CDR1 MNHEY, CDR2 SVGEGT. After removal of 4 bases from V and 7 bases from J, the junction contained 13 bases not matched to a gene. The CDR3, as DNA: TGTGCCAGCAGTTCAGGACTAGCGCCTCACTTGGGGACCCAGTACTTC. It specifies CASSSGLAPHLGTQYF.

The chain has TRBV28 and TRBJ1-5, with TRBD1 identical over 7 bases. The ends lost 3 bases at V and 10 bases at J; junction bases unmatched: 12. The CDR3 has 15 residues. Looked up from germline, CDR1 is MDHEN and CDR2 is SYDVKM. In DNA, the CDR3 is TGTGCCAGCAGTTTCCCCGGACAGGTCCAGCAACCCCAGCATTTT. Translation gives CASSFPGQVQQPQHF.

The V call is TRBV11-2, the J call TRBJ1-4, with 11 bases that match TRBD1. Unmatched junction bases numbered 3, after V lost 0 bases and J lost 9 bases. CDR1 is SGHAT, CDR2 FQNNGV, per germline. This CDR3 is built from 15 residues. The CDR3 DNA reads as TGTGCCAGCAGCTTAGATCGGACAGGGGGCAAAAAACTGTTTTTT. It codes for CASSLDRTGGKKLFF. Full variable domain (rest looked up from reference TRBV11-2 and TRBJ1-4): EAGVAQSPRYKIIEKRQSVAFWCNPISGHATLYWYQQILGQGPKLLIQFQNNGVVDDSQLPKDRFSAERLKGVDSTLKIQPAKLEDSAVYLCASSLDRTGGKKLFFGSGTQLSVL.

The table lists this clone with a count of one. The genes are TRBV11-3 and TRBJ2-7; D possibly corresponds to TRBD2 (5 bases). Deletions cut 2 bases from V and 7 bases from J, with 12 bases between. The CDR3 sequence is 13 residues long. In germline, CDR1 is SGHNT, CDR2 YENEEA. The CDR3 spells CASSLIETGEQYF. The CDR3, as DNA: TGTGCCAGCAGCTTAATCGAAACGGGGGAGCAGTACTTC.

For the CDR3, the DNA is TGTGCCAGCAGCGACCGACTAGCGGGTTACGAGCAGTACTTC. It specifies CASSDRLAGYEQYF. The chain carries TRBV6-2 or TRBV6-3 and TRBJ2-7; TRBD2 agrees at 10 bases. The V gene end was trimmed by 6 bases and the J gene end by 4 bases; junction bases not matched to a gene: 6. Germline V gene data show CDR1 as MNHEY and CDR2 as SVGEGT. The CDR3 sequence is 14 residues long.

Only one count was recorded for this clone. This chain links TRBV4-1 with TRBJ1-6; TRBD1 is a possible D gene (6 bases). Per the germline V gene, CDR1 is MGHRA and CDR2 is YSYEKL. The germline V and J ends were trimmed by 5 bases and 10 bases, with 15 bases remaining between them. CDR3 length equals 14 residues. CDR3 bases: TGCGCCAGCAGCGGTCTGGGGGCAATGTCACCCCTCCACTTT. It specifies CASSGLGAMSPLHF.